The 25 T cell receptor beta chains listed next were all sequenced from one sample in a study of cytomegalovirus exposure and HLA in healthy donors. Sequenced by immunoSEQ multiplex PCR; TCRdb stores in-frame clones only, minus some. Seen here are 150,000 or so clones, about 90% observed once, and the top ten hold over 5%. The sequenced sample consisted of PBMCs. The source of these receptors is a woman in her 30s in good health and CMV-seropositive.

V gene TRBV28 combines with J gene TRBJ1-5, with D maybe TRBD1 (5 bases). V was trimmed by 5 bases and J by 0 bases, leaving 14 bases between them. The CDR3 is 16 amino acids. Germline V gives CDR1 MDHEN, CDR2 SYDVKM. Here the CDR3 DNA reads TGTGCCAGCAGTCCACCGCGGGGGTATAGCAATCAGCCCCAGCATTTT. It codes for CASSPPRGYSNQPQHF. The whole variable domain, filled in from reference TRBV28 and TRBJ1-5, reads DVKVTQSSRYLVKRTGEKVFLECVQDMDHENMFWYRQDPGLGLRLIYFSYDVKMKEKGDIPEGYSVSREKKERFSLILESASTNQTSMYLCASSPPRGYSNQPQHFGDGTRLSIL.

The rearrangement links TRBV5-1 to TRBJ2-3, with 11 bases matching TRBD2. CDR1 is SGHRS, CDR2 YFSETQ, per germline. The CDR3 is 16 amino acids. Trimming at V came to 6 bases and at J to 4 bases, leaving 10 bases not matched to a gene. The CDR3 DNA is TGCGCCAGCAAGGCTAGCGGGGGGACGGTGGCAGATACGCAGTATTTT. It specifies CASKASGGTVADTQYF.

The chain has TRBV27 and TRBJ1-5; D gene unclear. V gave up 3 bases and J gave up 6 bases, with 12 bases separating them. The CDR3 has 14 residues. Per germline, CDR1 MNHEY and CDR2 SMNVEV (reference sequence). CDR3 protein: CASSFLGEGQPQHF. CDR3 sequence (DNA): TGTGCCAGCAGTTTTCTGGGAGAGGGTCAGCCCCAGCATTTT.

This chain uses TRBV7-9 with TRBJ2-2, with TRBD2 matching 7 bases. The germline V gene has CDR1 SEHNR and CDR2 FQNEAQ (reference sequence). This CDR3 spans 15 amino acids. The trim removed 2 bases at V and 7 bases at J, leaving 7 bases unmatched. For the CDR3, the DNA is TGTGCCAGCAGCTTACGGGCGGGAGTTGTCGGGGAGCTGTTTTTT. Translating it yields CASSLRAGVVGELFF. Drawing the rest from reference TRBV7-9 and TRBJ2-2, the complete variable domain is DTGVSQNPRHKITKRGQNVTFRCDPISEHNRLYWYRQTLGQGPEFLTYFQNEAQLEKSRLLSDRFSAERPKGSFSTLEIQRTEQGDSAMYLCASSLRAGVVGELFFGEGSRLTVL.

The genes are TRBV10-1 and TRBJ2-3; maybe TRBD2 (7 bases). CDR3 size: 15 residues. Per the germline V gene, CDR1 is WNHNN and CDR2 is SYGVQD (reference sequence). V lost 6 bases and J lost 0, with 13 bases in between. CDR3 DNA: TGCGCCAGCAGCCCGGGGGGCCACAGCACAGATACGCAGTATTTT. This translates into CASSPGGHSTDTQYF.

This chain uses TRBV6-1 with TRBJ2-3; D ambiguous. V dropped 2 bases and J dropped 4 bases, with 13 bases sitting between them. Germline lookup yields CDR1 MNHNS and CDR2 SASEGT. The CDR3 sequence is 15 residues long. In nucleotides, the CDR3 is TGTGCCAGCAGTGAAAGGTCGGGTCAGCCAGATACGCAGTATTTT. Translation gives CASSERSGQPDTQYF.

This clone was observed a single time. For the CDR3, the DNA is TGTGCCAGCAGGTTCGCTAGCGGGGGCACAGATACGCAGTATTTT. Protein product: CASRFASGGTDTQYF. This chain connects TRBV6-5 to TRBJ2-3; 9 bases align to TRBD2. CDR3 length: 15 amino acids. CDR1 is MNHEY, CDR2 SVGAGI, per germline. The junction had 5 bases not matched to a gene; V was cut back by 6 bases and J by 1 base.

The chain uses TRBV15 and TRBJ1-3; D gene unclear. Germline assignment: CDR1 LNHNV and CDR2 YYDKDF (reference sequence). V lost 3 bases and J lost 0, with 9 bases in between. The CDR3 runs 15 residues. CDR3 sequence reads: CATSSPSSSGNTIYF. As DNA, the CDR3 is TGTGCCACCAGCAGTCCCAGTTCCTCTGGAAACACCATATATTTT.

This sequence joins TRBV5-1 and TRBJ2-5; 11 nucleotides align to TRBD2. J was trimmed by 4 bases and V by 5 bases; bases with no gene match: 7. CDR3 length: 15 residues. Germline V gene data show CDR1 as SGHRS and CDR2 as YFSETQ. As DNA, the CDR3 is TGCGCCAGCAGTTTTAGCGGGGGGGCCCGAGAGACCCAGTACTTC. Translation gives CASSFSGGARETQYF.

This clone was seen just once. V usage is TRBV7-9 and J usage is TRBJ1-2; 9 nucleotides match TRBD1. This CDR3 is 16 amino acids long. V lost 6 bases and J lost 2; bases outside the gene matches: 10. The V gene's germline CDR1 is SEHNR and CDR2 FQNEAQ (reference sequence). The DNA for the CDR3 is TGTGCCAGCAGTCCATATGCTACAGGGGGCAACTATGGCTACACCTTC. Translating gives CASSPYATGGNYGYTF.

The chain links TRBV2 to TRBJ2-2; D possibly corresponds to TRBD1 (5 bases). There are 15 residues in the CDR3. Germline CDR1 is SNHLY and CDR2 is FYNNEI. Trimming took off 6 bases at V and 0 bases at J, with 11 bases between the two ends. Here the CDR3 reads CASRNQGANTGELFF. The CDR3 DNA reads TGTGCCAGCAGAAACCAGGGCGCGAACACCGGGGAGCTGTTTTTT. The entire variable domain, with the rest obtained from reference TRBV2 and TRBJ2-2, is as follows: EPEVTQTPSHQVTQMGQEVILRCVPISNHLYFYWYRQILGQKVEFLVSFYNNEISEKSEIFDDQFSVERPDGSNFTLKIRSTKLEDSAMYFCASRNQGANTGELFFGEGSRLTVL.

The V call is TRBV27, the J call TRBJ2-6, with D unclear. CDR1 is MNHEY and CDR2 is SMNVEV in the germline V gene (reference sequence). V lost 4 bases to trimming and J lost 5 bases, with 15 bases between them. CDR3 length: 16 amino acids. CDR3: CASSYQLQSRANVLTF. DNA of the CDR3: TGTGCCAGCAGTTATCAACTACAAAGTCGGGCCAACGTCCTGACTTTC.

The chain joins TRBV5-6 to TRBJ2-2; D perhaps matches TRBD1 (6 bases). Trimming stripped 1 base from V and 6 bases from J, with 19 bases between. CDR3 length: 17 residues. Germline V lookup: CDR1 SGHDT, CDR2 YYEEEE. CDR3 nucleotide sequence: TGTGCCAGCAGCTTGTTGGTGGCAGGGGTCGGGCCCGGGGAGCTGTTTTTT. Its translation is CASSLLVAGVGPGELFF.

This chain joins TRBV28 and TRBJ1-6; no firm D call. The CDR3 covers 16 residues. Looked up from germline, CDR1 is MDHEN and CDR2 is SYDVKM. Trimming left V 6 bases short and J 5 bases short, with 17 bases between. The CDR3 region is CASRSWTEEDNSPLHF. DNA of the CDR3: TGTGCCAGCAGATCCTGGACTGAAGAGGATAATTCACCCCTCCACTTT.

V and J are TRBV28 and TRBJ1-5; 9 bases match TRBD1. Germline V CDR1 and CDR2: MDHEN, SYDVKM. This CDR3 spans 16 amino acids. Unmatched junction bases numbered 7, after V lost 4 bases and J lost 3 bases. CDR3 bases: TGTGCCAGCAGTTCACCGGACAGGGGAGACAATCAGCCCCAGCATTTT. Translation gives CASSSPDRGDNQPQHF.

In this sample, this clone turned up once. The gene calls are TRBV13 and TRBJ2-7; 14 bases line up with TRBD2. V shed 6 bases and J 5 bases; nucleotides not matched to a gene: 6. CDR1 and CDR2 from the germline V gene are PRHDT and FYEKMQ (reference sequence). The CDR3 runs 15 residues. CDR3 nucleotide sequence: TGTGCCAGCAGTGTAGGGACTAGCGGGAGTAACGAGCAGTACTTC. It translates to CASSVGTSGSNEQYF.

V is TRBV19 and J is TRBJ2-7, with D uncertain. The germline CDR1 and CDR2 sequences are LNHDA and SQIVND (reference sequence). With 1 base removed from V and 2 bases from J, the gap between germline ends came to 9 bases. This CDR3 is 14 amino acids long. CDR3 sequence: CASSIAGSTYEQYF. CDR3 nucleotides: TGTGCCAGTAGTATAGCAGGAAGCACCTACGAGCAGTACTTC.

Here the CDR3 reads CASSFKGGAELFF. CDR3 in DNA: TGTGCCAGCAGTTTCAAAGGGGGCGCAGAACTGTTTTTT. The chain is built from TRBV27 and TRBJ1-4; TRBD1 agrees at 7 bases. Unmatched junction bases numbered 7, after V lost 3 bases and J lost 12 bases. The CDR3 consists of 13 residues. Germline lookup yields CDR1 MNHEY and CDR2 SMNVEV (reference sequence). Filled out from reference TRBV27 and TRBJ1-4, the complete variable domain reads EAQVTQNPRYLITVTGKKLTVTCSQNMNHEYMSWYRQDPGLGLRQIYYSMNVEVTDKGDVPEGYKVSRKEKRNFPLILESPSPNQTSLYFCASSFKGGAELFFGSGTQLSVL.

This rearrangement joins TRBV7-8 to TRBJ2-7; 10 nucleotides agree with TRBD1. The ends lost 3 bases at V and 4 bases at J; junction bases unmatched: 0. Germline V gene sequence: CDR1 SGHVS, CDR2 FQNEAQ. The CDR3 spans 13 residues. The CDR3 DNA reads TGTGCCAGCAGCTTGGACAGGGGGTACGAGCAGTACTTC. This gives the protein CASSLDRGYEQYF.

This rearrangement joins TRBV28 to TRBJ2-5, with 12 bases fitting TRBD2. The CDR3 has 17 residues. Germline trimming cut 7 bases from V and 5 bases from J; bases unmatched to any gene: 14. In germline, CDR1 is MDHEN, CDR2 SYDVKM. The CDR3 DNA is TGTGCCAGCAATAACTTAGGACTAGCGGGACGATGGGAGACCCAGTACTTC. It codes for CASNNLGLAGRWETQYF.

The chain has TRBV28 and TRBJ1-2; no definite D call. V was trimmed by 5 bases and J by 7 bases, leaving 14 bases between them. Per germline, CDR1 MDHEN and CDR2 SYDVKM. The CDR3 loop spans 13 amino acids. CDR3 sequence (DNA): TGTGCCAGCAGTCCTGGACGCGGGAGTGGCTACACCTTC. It codes for CASSPGRGSGYTF.

This clone appeared a single time. The chain has TRBV11-3 and TRBJ1-1, with D possibly TRBD1 on 5 matching bases. Germline CDR1 and CDR2: SGHNT and YENEEA. V shed 1 base and J shed 8 bases, with 8 bases lying between them. There are 12 residues in the CDR3. In DNA form, the CDR3 reads TGTGCCAGCAGCTTAGGGCCAGGGGAAGCTTTCTTT. Translating gives CASSLGPGEAFF.

The chain joins TRBV25-1 to TRBJ1-1, with a tentative D call TRBD1 (5 bases). V lost 5 bases and J lost 11, with 12 bases in between. The CDR3 extends over 11 amino acids. CDR1 is MGHDK, CDR2 SYGVNS, per germline. The CDR3 DNA is TGTGCCAGCAGTCTGGACATCGTGGCTTTCTTT. Its protein is CASSLDIVAFF. Full variable domain (rest looked up from reference TRBV25-1 and TRBJ1-1): EADIYQTPRYLVIGTGKKITLECSQTMGHDKMYWYQQDPGMELHLIHYSYGVNSTEKGDLSSESTVSRIRTEHFPLTLESARPSHTSQYLCASSLDIVAFFGQGTRLTVV.

The chain links TRBV6-6 to TRBJ1-3; TRBD1 aligns across 8 bases. This CDR3 comprises 15 residues. Germline CDR1 is MNHNY and CDR2 is SVGAGI (reference sequence). Germline trimming cut 4 bases from V and 2 bases from J; bases unmatched to any gene: 4. CDR3 DNA: TGTGCCAGCAGTTCCGGACAGGGCCCTGGAAACACCATATATTTT. This encodes CASSSGQGPGNTIYF.

This clone has only one observation. V gene TRBV5-1 combines with J gene TRBJ1-3; TRBD1 matches 7 bases. Germline CDR1 SGHRS, CDR2 YFSETQ. The CDR3 is 15 residues long. With 0 bases clipped from V and 4 bases from J, the junction kept 4 bases outside the gene matches. The CDR3 DNA reads as TGCGCCAGCAGCTTGGAGGGGGCCTCAGGAAACACCATATATTTT. Encoded protein: CASSLEGASGNTIYF.